Listed here are 10 T cell receptor beta chains from one sample, sequenced in a study of blood T cells in healthy people across ages. With a J-beta primer mix and a sample-barcoded 5' primer, a second PCR ran about 6 to 11 cycles. TCRdb re-called the 5' RACE reads with MiXCR, one entry per CDR3 protein. The sample contains 800,000 to 900,000 distinct CDR3 sequences, approximately 65% of which appear only once. The sequenced material came from blood. Every receptor here comes from a young man in good health.

The CDR3 bases are TGTGCCACCAGCATGGACAGGAATTATGGCTACACCTTC. This encodes CATSMDRNYGYTF. This chain joins TRBV15 and TRBJ1-2; 7 positions match TRBD1. Germline lookup yields CDR1 LNHNV and CDR2 YYDKDF (reference sequence). The CDR3 runs 13 residues. Losses at the gene ends were 4 bases for V and 5 bases for J; bases not matched to a gene: 4.

The chain uses TRBV6-2 or TRBV6-3 and TRBJ2-5; D not resolved. Matching the DNA end better, TRBJ2-7 makes the J call doubtful. Germline lookup yields CDR1 MNHEY and CDR2 SVGEGT. The CDR3 spans 11 residues. In DNA form, the CDR3 reads TGTGCCAGCAGCTACATACGCGAGCAGTACTTC. Encoded protein: CASSYIREQYF.

This clonotype was detected a few times. The chain has TRBV29-1 and TRBJ2-5, with D perhaps TRBD2 (5 bases). This CDR3 spans 13 amino acids. V was cut by 7 bases and J by 3 bases, with 15 bases left in between. Germline V gene lookup returns CDR1 SQVTM and CDR2 ANQGSEA. DNA of the CDR3: TGCAGCGGAGGGCGGCAGTTGAAAGAGACCCAGTACTTC. Residues: CSGGRQLKETQYF.

This clonotype came up once. The rearrangement uses TRBV7-8 and TRBJ2-7, with 10 bases identical to TRBD2. The CDR3 runs to 17 residues. Germline lookup yields CDR1 SGHVS and CDR2 FQNEAQ. The V segment lost 0 bases and the J segment 2 bases; nucleotides outside the gene matches: 7. CDR3 sequence (DNA): TGTGCCAGCAGCTTAGCCCCTCCCGGACTAGCGGCCTACGAGCAGTACTTC. This translates into CASSLAPPGLAAYEQYF.

The chain couples TRBV7-9 to TRBJ1-2; 7 bases match TRBD1. This CDR3 has 16 residues. Germline V gene data show CDR1 as SEHNR and CDR2 as FQNEAQ (reference sequence). Losses at the gene ends were 4 bases for V and 1 base for J; bases not matched to a gene: 9. The CDR3, as DNA: TGTGCCAGCAGCTCGAAGGGGACAGTTTTTAACTATGGCTACACCTTC. The encoded protein is CASSSKGTVFNYGYTF. Drawing the rest from reference TRBV7-9 and TRBJ1-2, the complete variable domain is DTGVSQNPRHKITKRGQNVTFRCDPISEHNRLYWYRQTLGQGPEFLTYFQNEAQLEKSRLLSDRFSAERPKGSFSTLEIQRTEQGDSAMYLCASSSKGTVFNYGYTFGSGTRLTVV.

V is TRBV5-1 and J is TRBJ2-1, with 9 bases lining up with TRBD1. The CDR3 runs to 16 residues. J lost 8 bases, V lost 0 bases, and 9 bases had no gene match. In germline, CDR1 is SGHRS, CDR2 YFSETQ. In DNA form, the CDR3 reads TGCGCCAGCAGCTTGGAGTTACAGGGGGCTCTCGATGAGCAGTTCTTC. It is translated as CASSLELQGALDEQFF.

This clonotype came up a few times. V gene TRBV7-6 combines with J gene TRBJ2-7; maybe TRBD1 (5 bases). V lost 5 bases to trimming and J lost 5 bases, with 16 bases between them. The CDR3 totals 14 residues. Germline CDR1 reads SGHVS; CDR2 reads FNYEAQ. CDR3 in amino acids: CASSATGPRDEQYF. The DNA of the CDR3 is TGTGCCAGCAGCGCTACAGGACCCAGGGACGAGCAGTACTTC.

This chain connects TRBV27 to TRBJ2-3; TRBD1 might be the D (5 bases). Deletions cut 6 bases from V and 5 bases from J, with 18 bases between. Germline loops: CDR1 MNHEY, CDR2 SMNVEV (reference sequence). This CDR3 is built from 15 residues. CDR3 residues: CASSPNYQGQDTQYF. Here the CDR3 DNA reads TGTGCCAGCAGCCCCAATTACCAGGGTCAAGATACGCAGTATTTT.

V and J are TRBV5-5 and TRBJ2-5, with TRBD1 matching over 7 bases. The CDR3 sequence is 12 residues long. The germline V gene encodes CDR1 SGHKS and CDR2 YYEKEE (reference sequence). V trimming: 4 bases; J trimming: 11 bases; junction bases outside the gene matches: 8. The CDR3 spells CASSIQGREQYF. In DNA, the CDR3 is TGTGCCAGCAGCATACAGGGGCGAGAGCAGTACTTC.

The J gene is TRBJ2-3, the V gene TRBV7-9; TRBD1 matches 7 bases. The length of the CDR3 is 16 residues. CDR1 is SEHNR and CDR2 is FQNEAQ in the germline V gene (reference sequence). Losses at the gene ends were 0 bases for V and 3 bases for J; bases not matched to a gene: 6. CDR3 DNA sequence: TGTGCCAGCAGCTTAGCGGTGGGGACAGATACAGATACGCAGTATTTT. As protein: CASSLAVGTDTDTQYF.